This is a list of T cell receptor beta chains from one sample in a study of T cell responses to AZD1222 COVID-19 vaccine. The table came from immunoSEQ multiplex PCR; TCRdb's copy has only in-frame clones and leaves some out. The data show about 140,000 clones, and the top ten clones hold 2.2%. The specimen was peripheral blood. The receptors derive from an adult in good health. Each CDR3 is given with its conserved first and last residue. A D gene is named only where the DNA matches it firmly.

V gene	J gene	D gene	CDR3 protein	CDR3 DNA
TRBV29-1	TRBJ2-7	TRBD1	CSVSGQTYEQYF	TGCAGCGTCTCGGGACAGACCTACGAGCAGTACTTC
TRBV19	TRBJ1-1	NA	CASSIFDRQNTEAFF	TGTGCCAGTAGTATTTTCGACAGACAGAACACTGAAGCTTTCTTT
TRBV4-2	TRBJ2-1	NA	CASSQTQQGMYNEQFF	TGTGCCAGCAGCCAGACACAACAGGGAATGTACAATGAGCAGTTCTTC
TRBV18	TRBJ1-2	TRBD1	CASSLDRGPNYGYTF	TGTGCCAGCTCACTCGACAGGGGCCCTAACTATGGCTACACCTTC
TRBV6-5	TRBJ2-1	TRBD2	CASSYSAGGPNEQFF	TGTGCCAGCAGTTACTCAGCGGGGGGGCCCAATGAGCAGTTCTTC
TRBV19	TRBJ2-5	NA	CASSIGISETQYF	TGTGCCAGTAGTATAGGGATTTCAGAGACCCAGTACTTC
TRBV3-1/TRBV3-2	TRBJ1-2	TRBD1	CASSQGHRGESGYTF	TGTGCCAGCAGCCAAGGTCACAGGGGGGAATCTGGCTACACCTTC
TRBV7-9	TRBJ2-3	TRBD2	CASSPPFSGGLTDTQYF	TGTGCCAGCAGCCCCCCCTTTAGCGGGGGCCTCACAGATACGCAGTATTTT
TRBV7-9	TRBJ2-7	TRBD1	CASSLATGWDEQYF	TGTGCCAGCAGCTTAGCGACAGGGTGGGACGAGCAGTACTTC
TRBV7-2	TRBJ1-5	TRBD1	CASSPGTGSSQPQHF	TGTGCCAGCAGCCCCGGGACAGGGAGCTCTCAGCCCCAGCATTTT
TRBV5-1	TRBJ2-5	NA	CASSLGALGETQYF	TGCGCCAGCAGCTTGGGCGCCCTGGGAGAGACCCAGTACTTC
TRBV11-2	TRBJ2-7	NA	CASSLFSDSVSKEQYF	TGTGCCAGCAGCCTATTCTCCGACAGCGTTTCGAAAGAGCAGTACTTC
TRBV30	TRBJ1-2	TRBD1	CAWNRGLSYGYTF	TGTGCCTGGAACAGGGGGCTTAGCTATGGCTACACCTTC
TRBV5-6	TRBJ1-1	NA	CASSRLRLPNTEAFF	TGTGCCAGCAGCCGCCTTAGGCTCCCCAACACTGAAGCTTTCTTT
TRBV6-6	TRBJ2-7	NA	CASRRDLYEQYF	TGTGCCAGCAGGCGGGACCTCTACGAGCAGTACTTC
TRBV18	TRBJ2-7	TRBD2	CASSPERGDTYEQYF	TGTGCCAGCTCACCAGAGCGGGGGGACACCTACGAGCAGTACTTC
TRBV7-9	TRBJ2-2	NA	CASSSTLERAGELFF	TGTGCCAGCAGCTCGACTCTGGAACGGGCCGGGGAGCTGTTTTTT
TRBV7-8	TRBJ1-6	NA	CASSQTGNSPLHF	TGTGCCAGCAGCCAGACGGGGAATTCACCCCTCCACTTT
TRBV6-2/TRBV6-3	TRBJ1-2	TRBD1	CASSDREYGYTF	TGTGCCAGCAGTGACAGGGAATATGGCTACACCTTC
TRBV5-5	TRBJ2-1	NA	CASSSHQTGEGFF	TGTGCCAGCAGCTCTCACCAGACAGGGGAGGGGTTCTTC
TRBV7-9	TRBJ1-2	NA	CASSLGGEVSGYTF	TGTGCCAGCAGCTTGGGGGGTGAGGTATCGGGCTACACCTTC
TRBV4-2	TRBJ1-3	TRBD1	CASSADRGSGNTIYF	TGTGCCAGCAGCGCAGACAGGGGGTCTGGAAACACCATATATTTT
TRBV30	TRBJ1-1	NA	CAWGGGDYRTNTEAFF	TGTGCCTGGGGGGGCGGGGATTATCGGACGAACACTGAAGCTTTCTTT
TRBV2	TRBJ1-1	TRBD1	CACRGGAEAFF	TGTGCCTGCAGGGGGGGGGCTGAAGCTTTCTTT
TRBV4-1	TRBJ2-3	TRBD1	CASSRDRATDTQYF	TGCGCCAGCAGTCGTGACAGGGCCACAGATACGCAGTATTTT
TRBV11-3	TRBJ2-2	NA	CASSTGQTNTGELFF	TGTGCCAGCAGTACCGGACAGACCAACACCGGGGAGCTGTTTTTT
TRBV28	TRBJ2-7	TRBD2	CASTGRVSYEQYF	TGTGCCAGCACTGGGAGGGTCTCCTACGAGCAGTACTTC
TRBV19	TRBJ1-6	NA	CASTQQSSYNSPLHF	TGTGCCAGTACCCAACAGAGCTCCTATAATTCACCCCTCCACTTT
TRBV14	TRBJ1-4	NA	CASSQVLHASSEKLFF	TGTGCCAGCAGCCAGGTCCTACACGCGAGTTCTGAAAAACTGTTTTTT
TRBV6-2/TRBV6-3	TRBJ1-1	NA	CASSRPPLGAFF	TGTGCCAGCAGTAGACCCCCCCTTGGGGCTTTCTTT
TRBV5-6	TRBJ1-5	TRBD1	CASSYRDRGGSQPQHF	TGTGCCAGCAGCTACCGGGACAGGGGTGGCTCCCAGCCCCAGCATTTT
TRBV5-8	TRBJ1-2	NA	CASSSRTRRDGYTF	TGTGCCAGCAGCTCCCGGACAAGAAGGGATGGCTACACCTTC
TRBV7-9	TRBJ2-5	NA	CASSLDQGGRRETQYF	TGTGCCAGCAGCTTAGACCAGGGTGGTCGACGGGAGACCCAGTACTTC
TRBV6-2/TRBV6-3	TRBJ2-7	NA	CASSYRDNSYEQYF	TGTGCCAGCAGTTACCGGGACAACTCCTACGAGCAGTACTTC
TRBV5-8	TRBJ2-5	NA	CASSLSGRETQYF	TGTGCCAGCAGCTTGTCGGGGAGAGAGACCCAGTACTTC
TRBV19	TRBJ1-1	NA	CASRLSGMNTEAFF	TGTGCCAGTAGACTTTCAGGGATGAACACTGAAGCTTTCTTT
TRBV24-1	TRBJ1-2	NA	CATSDPDVANYGYTF	TGTGCCACCAGTGATCCAGATGTGGCTAACTATGGCTACACCTTC
TRBV2	TRBJ1-5	NA	CASALESNQPQHF	TGTGCCAGCGCTCTGGAAAGCAATCAGCCCCAGCATTTT
TRBV2	TRBJ1-1	NA	CASTHSRDGNQNTEAFF	TGTGCCAGCACTCACTCAAGGGACGGGAACCAGAACACTGAAGCTTTCTTT
TRBV7-2	TRBJ1-2	NA	CASSLAVSYGYTF	TGTGCCAGCAGCTTAGCAGTGAGCTATGGCTACACCTTC
TRBV4-2	TRBJ2-3	NA	CASSPAGVSTDTQYF	TGTGCCAGCAGCCCCGCCGGGGTTAGCACAGATACGCAGTATTTT
TRBV7-2	TRBJ1-2	NA	CASSLGGVGYGYTF	TGTGCCAGCAGCTTAGGAGGGGTTGGCTATGGCTACACCTTC
TRBV9	TRBJ1-2	NA	CASSVGNVGYGYTF	TGTGCCAGCAGCGTGGGCAACGTTGGGTATGGCTACACCTTC
TRBV6-5	TRBJ1-4	NA	CASSRGYAGEKLFF	TGTGCCAGCAGCCGAGGTTACGCCGGGGAAAAACTGTTTTTT
TRBV2	TRBJ2-3	TRBD1	CASSEQGADTQYF	TGTGCCAGCAGTGAACAGGGGGCAGATACGCAGTATTTT
TRBV11-3	TRBJ2-3	TRBD2	CASGYGGGRLSTDTQYF	TGTGCCAGCGGGTACGGGGGGGGGCGTTTATCCACAGATACGCAGTATTTT
TRBV11-3	TRBJ1-2	NA	CASSLEPIQGTIYGYTF	TGTGCCAGCAGCTTAGAACCGATCCAGGGAACAATCTATGGCTACACCTTC
TRBV5-8	TRBJ1-5	NA	CASSSGRVEQPQHF	TGTGCCAGCAGCTCCGGAAGGGTAGAACAGCCCCAGCATTTT
TRBV6-2/TRBV6-3	TRBJ1-2	TRBD1	CASSYAGPGGTNYGYTF	TGTGCCAGCAGTTACGCGGGCCCAGGGGGCACAAACTATGGCTACACCTTC
TRBV16	TRBJ1-1	NA	CASSQAQTGAAEAFF	TGTGCCAGCAGCCAAGCCCAGACAGGTGCAGCTGAAGCTTTCTTT
TRBV11-2	TRBJ1-1	NA	CASSLDSGVNTEAFF	TGTGCCAGCAGCTTAGATTCCGGGGTGAACACTGAAGCTTTCTTT
TRBV28	TRBJ1-1	NA	CASSFEGVGTEAFF	TGTGCCAGCAGTTTCGAGGGTGTCGGCACTGAAGCTTTCTTT
TRBV7-9	TRBJ1-3	NA	CASSLEVSGNTIYF	TGTGCCAGCAGCCTCGAGGTATCTGGAAACACCATATATTTT
TRBV20-1	TRBJ2-1	NA	CSARDSTAQFF	TGCAGTGCTAGAGATAGCACAGCCCAGTTCTTC